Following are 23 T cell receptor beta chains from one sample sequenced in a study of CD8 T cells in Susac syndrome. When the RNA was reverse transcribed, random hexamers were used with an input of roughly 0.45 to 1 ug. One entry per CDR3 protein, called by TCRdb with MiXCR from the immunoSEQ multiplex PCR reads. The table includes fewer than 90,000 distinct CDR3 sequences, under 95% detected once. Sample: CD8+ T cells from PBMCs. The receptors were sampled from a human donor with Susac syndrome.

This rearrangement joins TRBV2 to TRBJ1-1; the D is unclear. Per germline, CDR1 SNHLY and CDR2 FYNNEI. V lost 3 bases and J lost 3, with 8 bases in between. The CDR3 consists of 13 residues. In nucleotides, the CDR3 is TGTGCCAGCAGTGACCGAAGTTACACTGAAGCTTTCTTT. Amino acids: CASSDRSYTEAFF. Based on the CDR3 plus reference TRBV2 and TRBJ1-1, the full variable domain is EPEVTQTPSHQVTQMGQEVILRCVPISNHLYFYWYRQILGQKVEFLVSFYNNEISEKSEIFDDQFSVERPDGSNFTLKIRSTKLEDSAMYFCASSDRSYTEAFFGQGTRLTVV.

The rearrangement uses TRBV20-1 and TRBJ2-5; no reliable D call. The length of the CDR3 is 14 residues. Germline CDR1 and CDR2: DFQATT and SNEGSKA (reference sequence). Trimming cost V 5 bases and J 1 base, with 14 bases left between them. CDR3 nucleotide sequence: TGCAGTGCTTCCTCTAGATTACGCCAAGAGACCCAGTACTTC. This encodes CSASSRLRQETQYF.

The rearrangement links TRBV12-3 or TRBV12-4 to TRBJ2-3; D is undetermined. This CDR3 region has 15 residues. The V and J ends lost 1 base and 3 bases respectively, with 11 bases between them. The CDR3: CASSLGAAKTDTQYF. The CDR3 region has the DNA TGTGCCAGCAGTTTAGGGGCCGCGAAAACAGATACGCAGTATTTT.

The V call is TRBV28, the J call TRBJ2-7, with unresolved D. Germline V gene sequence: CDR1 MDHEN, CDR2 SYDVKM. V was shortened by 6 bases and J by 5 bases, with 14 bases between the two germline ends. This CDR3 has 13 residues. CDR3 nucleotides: TGTGCCAGCAGCTCGCTGCGCGAGGACGAGCAGTACTTC. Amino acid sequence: CASSSLREDEQYF.

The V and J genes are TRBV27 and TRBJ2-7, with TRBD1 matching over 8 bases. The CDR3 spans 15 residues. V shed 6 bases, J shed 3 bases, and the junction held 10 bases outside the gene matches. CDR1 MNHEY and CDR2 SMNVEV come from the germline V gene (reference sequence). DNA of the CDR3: TGTGCCAGCAGCCCTTCAGGGGGCTTTAGCTACGAGCAGTACTTC. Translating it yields CASSPSGGFSYEQYF.

CDR3 bases: TGTGCCACCAGCAGAGATATCGAGGAAGGACAGTACACAGATACGCAGTATTTT. Amino acids: CATSRDIEEGQYTDTQYF. V gene TRBV15 combines with J gene TRBJ2-3; perhaps TRBD1 as D (6 bases). Per the germline V gene, CDR1 is LNHNV and CDR2 is YYDKDF (reference sequence). This CDR3 spans 18 amino acids. Trimming stripped 0 bases from V and 2 bases from J, with 18 bases between.

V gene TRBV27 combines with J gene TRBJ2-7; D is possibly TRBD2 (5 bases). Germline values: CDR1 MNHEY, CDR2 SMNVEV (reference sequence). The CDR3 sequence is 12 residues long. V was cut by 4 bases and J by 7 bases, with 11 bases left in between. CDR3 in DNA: TGTGCCAGCAGTTCCCCTGGGAGAGAGCAGTACTTC. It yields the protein CASSSPGREQYF.

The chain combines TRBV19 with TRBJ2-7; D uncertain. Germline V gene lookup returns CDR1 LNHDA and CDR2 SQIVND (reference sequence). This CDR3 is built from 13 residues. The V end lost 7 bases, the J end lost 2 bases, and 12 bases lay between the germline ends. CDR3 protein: CASKGSETYEQYF. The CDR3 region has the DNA TGTGCCAGTAAAGGTTCAGAAACCTACGAGCAGTACTTC.

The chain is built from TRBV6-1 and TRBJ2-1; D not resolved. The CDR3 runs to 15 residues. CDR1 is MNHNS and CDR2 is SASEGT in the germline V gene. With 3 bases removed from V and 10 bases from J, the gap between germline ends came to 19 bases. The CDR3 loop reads CASSDYHESASEQFF. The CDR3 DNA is TGTGCCAGCAGTGATTACCACGAGAGTGCCAGCGAGCAGTTCTTC.

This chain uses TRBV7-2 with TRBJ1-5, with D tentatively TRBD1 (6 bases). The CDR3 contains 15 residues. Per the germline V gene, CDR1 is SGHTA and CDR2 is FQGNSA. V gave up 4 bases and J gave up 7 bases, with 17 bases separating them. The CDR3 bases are TGTGCCAGCAGCTCGTCACAGGGCTTTAACCAGCCCCAGCATTTT. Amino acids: CASSSSQGFNQPQHF.

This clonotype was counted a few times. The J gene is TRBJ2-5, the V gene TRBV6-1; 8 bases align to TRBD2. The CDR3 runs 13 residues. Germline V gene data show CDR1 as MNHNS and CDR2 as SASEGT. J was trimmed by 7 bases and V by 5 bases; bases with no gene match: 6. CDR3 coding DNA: TGTGCCAGCAGTACCGGGGGGGGACGGACCCAGTACTTC. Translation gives CASSTGGGRTQYF.

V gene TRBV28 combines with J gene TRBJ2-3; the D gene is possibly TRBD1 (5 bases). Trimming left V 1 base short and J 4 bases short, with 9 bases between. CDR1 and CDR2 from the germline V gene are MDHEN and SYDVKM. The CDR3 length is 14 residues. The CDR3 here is CASSLSRASDTQYF. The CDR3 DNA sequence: TGTGCCAGCAGTTTATCCAGGGCTTCAGATACGCAGTATTTT.

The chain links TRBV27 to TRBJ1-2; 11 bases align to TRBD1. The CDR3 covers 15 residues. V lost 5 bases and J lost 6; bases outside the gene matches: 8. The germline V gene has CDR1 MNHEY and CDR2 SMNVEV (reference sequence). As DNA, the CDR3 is TGTGCCAGCAGTACCCGGACAGGGGGCATAGATGGCTACACCTTC. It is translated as CASSTRTGGIDGYTF.

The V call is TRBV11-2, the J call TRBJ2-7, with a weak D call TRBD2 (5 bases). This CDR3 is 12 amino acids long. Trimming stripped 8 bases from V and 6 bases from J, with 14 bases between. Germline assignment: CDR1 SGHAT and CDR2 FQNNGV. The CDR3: CASHTRGPEQYF. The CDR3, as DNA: TGTGCCAGCCACACCCGCGGGCCCGAGCAGTACTTC.

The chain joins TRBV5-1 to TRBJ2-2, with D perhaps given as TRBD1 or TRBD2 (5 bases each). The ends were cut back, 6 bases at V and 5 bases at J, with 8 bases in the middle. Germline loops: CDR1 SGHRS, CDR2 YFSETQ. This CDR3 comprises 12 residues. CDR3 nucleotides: TGCGCCAGCACTGGGGGTACCGGGGAGCTGTTTTTT. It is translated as CASTGGTGELFF.

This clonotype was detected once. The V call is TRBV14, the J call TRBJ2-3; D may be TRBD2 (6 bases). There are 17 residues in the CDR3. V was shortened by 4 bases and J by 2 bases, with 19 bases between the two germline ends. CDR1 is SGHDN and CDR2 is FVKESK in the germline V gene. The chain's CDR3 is CASSLAIGIAVTDTQYF. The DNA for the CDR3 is TGTGCCAGCAGCCTCGCTATCGGGATAGCGGTCACAGATACGCAGTATTTT. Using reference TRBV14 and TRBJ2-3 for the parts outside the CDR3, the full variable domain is EAGVTQFPSHSVIEKGQTVTLRCDPISGHDNLYWYRRVMGKEIKFLLHFVKESKQDESGMPNNRFLAERTGGTYSTLKVQPAELEDSGVYFCASSLAIGIAVTDTQYFGPGTRLTVL.

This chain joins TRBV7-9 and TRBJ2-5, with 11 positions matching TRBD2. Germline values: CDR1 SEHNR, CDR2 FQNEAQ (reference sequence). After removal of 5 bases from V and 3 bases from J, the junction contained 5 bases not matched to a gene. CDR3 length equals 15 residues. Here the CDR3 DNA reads TGTGCCAGCAGCCCCGGGACTAGCGGCAAAGAGACCCAGTACTTC. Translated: CASSPGTSGKETQYF.

The CDR3 DNA sequence: TGTGCCAGCAGCTTTCGGACAGGGAGGAATGAGCAGTTCTTC. Residues: CASSFRTGRNEQFF. The chain recombines TRBV7-2 with TRBJ2-1; 8 nucleotides line up with TRBD1. The V gene's germline CDR1 is SGHTA and CDR2 FQGNSA. The CDR3 loop spans 14 amino acids. Trimming took 3 bases from V and 7 from J; bases not matched to a gene: 5.

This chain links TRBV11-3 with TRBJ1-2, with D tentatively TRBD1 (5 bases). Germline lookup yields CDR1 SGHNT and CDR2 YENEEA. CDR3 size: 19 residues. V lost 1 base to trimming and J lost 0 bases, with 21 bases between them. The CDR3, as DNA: TGTGCCAGCAGCTTAGTCCAATTTGGGCGACAGTCCCCTAACTATGGCTACACCTTC. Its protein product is CASSLVQFGRQSPNYGYTF.

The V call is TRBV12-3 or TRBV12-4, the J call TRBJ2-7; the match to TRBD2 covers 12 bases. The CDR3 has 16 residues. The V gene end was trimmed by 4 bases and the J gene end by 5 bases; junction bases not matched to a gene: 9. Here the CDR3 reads CASSSTLAGGGHEQYF. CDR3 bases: TGTGCCAGCAGTTCAACACTAGCGGGAGGCGGGCACGAGCAGTACTTC.

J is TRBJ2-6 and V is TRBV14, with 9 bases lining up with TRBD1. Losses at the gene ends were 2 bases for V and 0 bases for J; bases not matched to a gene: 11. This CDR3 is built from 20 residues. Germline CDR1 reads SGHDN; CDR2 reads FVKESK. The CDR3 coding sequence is TGTGCCAGCAGCCAAATCGGACAGGGGAGTGTACTCTCTGGGGCCAACGTCCTGACTTTC. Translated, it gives CASSQIGQGSVLSGANVLTF. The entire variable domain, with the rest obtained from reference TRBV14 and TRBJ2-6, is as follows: EAGVTQFPSHSVIEKGQTVTLRCDPISGHDNLYWYRRVMGKEIKFLLHFVKESKQDESGMPNNRFLAERTGGTYSTLKVQPAELEDSGVYFCASSQIGQGSVLSGANVLTFGAGSRLTVL.

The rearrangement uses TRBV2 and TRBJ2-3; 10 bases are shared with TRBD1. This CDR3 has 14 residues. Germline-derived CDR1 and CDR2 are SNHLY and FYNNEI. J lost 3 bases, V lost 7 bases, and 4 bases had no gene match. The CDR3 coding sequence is TGTGCCAGCATCTGGACAGGGGGAACAGATACGCAGTATTTT. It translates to CASIWTGGTDTQYF. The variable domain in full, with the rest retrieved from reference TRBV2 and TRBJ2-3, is EPEVTQTPSHQVTQMGQEVILRCVPISNHLYFYWYRQILGQKVEFLVSFYNNEISEKSEIFDDQFSVERPDGSNFTLKIRSTKLEDSAMYFCASIWTGGTDTQYFGPGTRLTVL.

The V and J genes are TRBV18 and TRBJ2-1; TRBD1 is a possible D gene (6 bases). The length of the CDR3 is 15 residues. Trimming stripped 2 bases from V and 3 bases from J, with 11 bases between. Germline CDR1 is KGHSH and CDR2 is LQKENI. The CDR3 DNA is TGTGCCAGCTCACCAAAGGGGACATACTACAATGAGCAGTTCTTC. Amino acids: CASSPKGTYYNEQFF.